This T cell receptor beta chain stems from a study of T cells of healthy individuals. V lost 4 bases and J lost 2, with 16 bases in between. The CDR3 loop spans 15 amino acids. CDR1 and CDR2 (germline): SGHRS, YFSETQ. TCRdb recomputed calls from the 5' RACE reads with MiXCR, one row per CDR3 protein. The sample records 53,000 or so distinct CDR3 sequences, roughly 14% being singletons. J is TRBJ2-7 and V is TRBV5-1; D may correspond to TRBD1 or TRBD2 (5 bases each). This receptor was identified in a human donor in good health. The CDR3 DNA sequence: TGCGCCAGCAGCCGAACTAGGGGCCTGACCTACGAGCAGTACTTC. Encoded protein: CASSRTRGLTYEQYF.